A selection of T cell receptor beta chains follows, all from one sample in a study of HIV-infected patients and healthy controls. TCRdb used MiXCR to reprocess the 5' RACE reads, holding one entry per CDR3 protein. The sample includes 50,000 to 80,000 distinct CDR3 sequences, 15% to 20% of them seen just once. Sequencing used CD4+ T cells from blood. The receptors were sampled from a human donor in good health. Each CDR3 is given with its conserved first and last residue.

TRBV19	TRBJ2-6	CASSIEGTGANVLTF
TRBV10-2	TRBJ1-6	CASSEQGITNSPLHF
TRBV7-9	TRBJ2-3	CASSLSGRGLRTDTQYF
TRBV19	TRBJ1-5	CASSKEDRINQPQHF
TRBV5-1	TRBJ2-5	CASSPGSVRGGETQYF
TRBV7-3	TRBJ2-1	CASSLTGTSGSYNEQFF
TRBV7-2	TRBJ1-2	CASSLSPNRDYGYTF
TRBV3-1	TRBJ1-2	CASSQTGNYGYTF
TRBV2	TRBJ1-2	CASSLGQGYYGYTF
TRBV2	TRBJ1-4	CASSEGSQGNEKLFF
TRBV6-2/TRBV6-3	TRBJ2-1	CASSYLAIYNEQFF
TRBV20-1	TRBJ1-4	CSAQAPGQGLTPTNEKLFF